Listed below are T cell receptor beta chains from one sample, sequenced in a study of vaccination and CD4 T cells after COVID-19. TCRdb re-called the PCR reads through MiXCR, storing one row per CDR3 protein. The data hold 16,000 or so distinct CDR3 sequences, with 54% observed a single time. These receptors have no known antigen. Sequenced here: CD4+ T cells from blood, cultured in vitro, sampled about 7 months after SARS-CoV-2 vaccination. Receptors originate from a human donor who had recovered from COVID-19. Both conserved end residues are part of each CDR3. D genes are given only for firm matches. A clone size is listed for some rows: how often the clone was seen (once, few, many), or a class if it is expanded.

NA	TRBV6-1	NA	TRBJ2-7	TGTGCCAGCAGTGAACTTGGCCTAACTGCTTCGGAGCAGTACTTC	CASSELGLTASEQYF
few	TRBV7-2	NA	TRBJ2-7	TGTGCCAGCAGCCAGAGGGGGGACTACCCCTACGAGCAGTACTTC	CASSQRGDYPYEQYF
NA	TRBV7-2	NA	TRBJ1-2	TGTGCCAGCAGCTTAAGGCAGGGGAACTATGGCTACACCTTC	CASSLRQGNYGYTF
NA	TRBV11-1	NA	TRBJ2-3	TGTGCCAGCGCAAGGGGGGCTGGGAGCACAGATACGCAGTATTTT	CASARGAGSTDTQYF
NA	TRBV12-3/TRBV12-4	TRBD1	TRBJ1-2	TGTGCCAGCAGTATACAGGGGACTAACTATGGCTACACCTTC	CASSIQGTNYGYTF
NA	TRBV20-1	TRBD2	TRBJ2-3	TGCAGTGCTTACAAACTAGCGGGGCCCGAAGATACGCAGTATTTT	CSAYKLAGPEDTQYF
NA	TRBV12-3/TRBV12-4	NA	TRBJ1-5	TGTGCCAGCAGTTTAGCGGGGTCAAATCAGCCCCAGCATTTT	CASSLAGSNQPQHF
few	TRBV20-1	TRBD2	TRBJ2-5	TGCAGTGCTAGCTCATCGCGGGGGGGGTACCAAGAGACCCAGTACTTC	CSASSSRGGYQETQYF
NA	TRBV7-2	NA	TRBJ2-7	TGTGCCAGCAGCTTAGCGGGACCTCAGGACGAGCAGTACTTC	CASSLAGPQDEQYF
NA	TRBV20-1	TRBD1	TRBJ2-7	TGCAGTGCACCTACTCGGGACAGTGGCTCCTACGAGCAGTACTTC	CSAPTRDSGSYEQYF